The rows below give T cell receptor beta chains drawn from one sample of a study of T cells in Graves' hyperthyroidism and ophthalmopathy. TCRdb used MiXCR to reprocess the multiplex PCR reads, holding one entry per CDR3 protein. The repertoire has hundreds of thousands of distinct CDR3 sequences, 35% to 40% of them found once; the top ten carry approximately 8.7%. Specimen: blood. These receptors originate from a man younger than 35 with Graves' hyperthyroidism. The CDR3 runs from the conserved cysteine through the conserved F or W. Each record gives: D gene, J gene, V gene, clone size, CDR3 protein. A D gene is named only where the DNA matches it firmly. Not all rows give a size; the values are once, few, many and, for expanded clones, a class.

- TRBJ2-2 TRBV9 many CASSPWRGTNTGELFF
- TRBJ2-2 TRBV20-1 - CSASPFGNTGELFF
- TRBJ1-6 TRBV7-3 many CASSTGTENSPLHF
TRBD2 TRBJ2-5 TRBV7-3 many CASSSGTSSEETQYF
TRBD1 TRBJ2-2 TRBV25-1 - CASGGQGATGELFF
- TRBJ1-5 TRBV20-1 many CSAARASGDQPQHF
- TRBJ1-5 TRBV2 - CASSVTVQPQHF
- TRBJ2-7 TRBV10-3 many CAISVTGTDEQYF
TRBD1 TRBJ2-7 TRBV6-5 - CASRSDRDEQYF
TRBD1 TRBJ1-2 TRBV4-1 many CASSQSTGGLGYTF
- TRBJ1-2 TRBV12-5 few CASGLTGFEYTF
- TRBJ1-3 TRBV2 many CASSGGFGNTIYF
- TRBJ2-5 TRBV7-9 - CASSVGTGETQYF
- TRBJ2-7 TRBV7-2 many CASSLVVSSYEQYF
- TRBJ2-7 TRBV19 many CASSMGGGLEQYF
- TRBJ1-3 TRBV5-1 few CASSSSGTTAGNTIYF
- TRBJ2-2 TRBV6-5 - CASSYLGSNTGELFF
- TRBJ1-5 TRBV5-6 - CASSLGSGHQPQHF
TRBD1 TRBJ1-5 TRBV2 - CASIVWDRDSNQPQHF
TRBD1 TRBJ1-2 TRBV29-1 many CSGSGTATNYGYTF
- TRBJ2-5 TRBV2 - CASRGLTEETQYF
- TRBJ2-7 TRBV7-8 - CASSLEREHEQYF
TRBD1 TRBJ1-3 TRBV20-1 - CSAKGGTGIGNTIYF
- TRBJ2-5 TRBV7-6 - CASSAQPDSEPQYF
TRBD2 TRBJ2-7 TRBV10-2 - CASTYSGGVAYGQYF
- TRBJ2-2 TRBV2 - CASSEARLANTGELFF
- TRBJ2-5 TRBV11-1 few CASSFWGLETQYF
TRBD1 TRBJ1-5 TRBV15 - CASSFLGTGNQPQHF
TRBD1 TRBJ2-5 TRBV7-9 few CASSQKTGGQETQYF
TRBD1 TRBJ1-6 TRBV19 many CASLGQANSPLHF
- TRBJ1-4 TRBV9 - CASSFTAGENYEKLFF
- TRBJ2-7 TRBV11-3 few CASSPDRGSHSYEQYF
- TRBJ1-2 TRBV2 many CASSEAGYYGYTF
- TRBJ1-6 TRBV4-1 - CASSQEGSNSPLHF
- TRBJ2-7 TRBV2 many CASSDTTTYEQYF
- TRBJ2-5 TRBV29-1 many CSVSSGVETQYF
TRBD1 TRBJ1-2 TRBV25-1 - CASDPGTGDGYTF
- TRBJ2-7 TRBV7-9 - CASSLYVQGSYEQYF
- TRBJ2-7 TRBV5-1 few CASSLGPGFYEQYF
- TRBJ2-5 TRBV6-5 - CASSYRTHPKETQYF
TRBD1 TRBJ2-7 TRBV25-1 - CASSFLRDSETYEQYF
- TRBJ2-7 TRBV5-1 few CASSKDLYEQYF
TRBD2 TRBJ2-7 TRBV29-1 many CSVELWEGLDEQYF
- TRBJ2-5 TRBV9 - CASSVGGGKTQYF
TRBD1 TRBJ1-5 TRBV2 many CASSGTGGDQPQHF
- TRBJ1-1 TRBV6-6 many CASSYSRTEAFF
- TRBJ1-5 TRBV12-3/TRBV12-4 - CASSYVGFIDQPQHF
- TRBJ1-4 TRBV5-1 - CASSSRDGINEKLFF
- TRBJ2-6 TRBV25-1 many CASSGIGTGANVLTF
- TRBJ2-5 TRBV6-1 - CASSVQGGGQETQYF
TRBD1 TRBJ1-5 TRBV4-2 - CASSHTGEDQPQHF
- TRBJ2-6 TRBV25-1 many CASSGPRRGRANVLTF
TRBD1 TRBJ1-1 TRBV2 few CASSEGGDRGGRNTEAFF
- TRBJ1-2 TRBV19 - CASSIDLAGRPHYYGYTF